A few counts support the clone carrying this T cell receptor beta chain. Its specificity is unknown. This specimen belongs to a study of OX40 agonist ivuxolimab in advanced cancers. Study-wide background: At doses from 0.01 to 10 mg/kg, patients were given intravenous ivuxolimab every 2 weeks. Approximately 41% of patients had received prior checkpoint inhibitor therapy.

V was shortened by 1 base and J by 0 bases, with 4 bases between the two germline ends. The CDR3 runs 14 residues. CDR1 is SGHTA, CDR2 FQGNSA, per germline. Profiling relied on immunoSEQ multiplex PCR, and the TCRdb table lists in-frame clones only, not all of them. The top ten clones hold around 0.52% of a sample with some 95,000 clones, around 88% of them seen once. Blood sampling took place at baseline, cycle 4 day 1, and cycle 7 day 1. General study findings and limits: CD4+ and CD8+ blood T cells expanded clonally by week 6 at 0.1 to 3.0 mg/kg.

The chain has TRBV7-2 and TRBJ2-1; D is unclear. This receptor was taken from an adult with an advanced solid tumor such as melanoma, head and neck, liver or kidney cancer. The sequenced sample was CD4+ or CD8+ T cells sorted from blood, obtained in a trial of the OX40 agonist ivuxolimab. Written as DNA, the CDR3 is TGTGCCAGCAGCTTAGAGAGCTCCTACAATGAGCAGTTCTTC. It is translated as CASSLESSYNEQFF.